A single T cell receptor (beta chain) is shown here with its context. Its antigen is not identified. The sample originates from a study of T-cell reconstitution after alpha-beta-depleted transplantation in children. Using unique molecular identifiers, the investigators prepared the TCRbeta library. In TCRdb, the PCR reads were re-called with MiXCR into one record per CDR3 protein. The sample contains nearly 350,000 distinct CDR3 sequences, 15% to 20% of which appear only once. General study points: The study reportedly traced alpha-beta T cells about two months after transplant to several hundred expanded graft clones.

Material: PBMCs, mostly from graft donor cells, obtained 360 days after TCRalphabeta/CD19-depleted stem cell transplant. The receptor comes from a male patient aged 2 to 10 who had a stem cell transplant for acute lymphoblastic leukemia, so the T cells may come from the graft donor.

CDR3 sequence (DNA): TGCAGCGGAACAGGCTACCAAGAGACCCAGTACTTC. Its protein product is CSGTGYQETQYF. J is TRBJ2-5 and V is TRBV29-1; possible D gene TRBD1, 5 bases. V was cut by 7 bases and J by 0 bases, with 9 bases left in between. This CDR3 is built from 12 residues. Germline assignment: CDR1 SQVTM and CDR2 ANQGSEA.